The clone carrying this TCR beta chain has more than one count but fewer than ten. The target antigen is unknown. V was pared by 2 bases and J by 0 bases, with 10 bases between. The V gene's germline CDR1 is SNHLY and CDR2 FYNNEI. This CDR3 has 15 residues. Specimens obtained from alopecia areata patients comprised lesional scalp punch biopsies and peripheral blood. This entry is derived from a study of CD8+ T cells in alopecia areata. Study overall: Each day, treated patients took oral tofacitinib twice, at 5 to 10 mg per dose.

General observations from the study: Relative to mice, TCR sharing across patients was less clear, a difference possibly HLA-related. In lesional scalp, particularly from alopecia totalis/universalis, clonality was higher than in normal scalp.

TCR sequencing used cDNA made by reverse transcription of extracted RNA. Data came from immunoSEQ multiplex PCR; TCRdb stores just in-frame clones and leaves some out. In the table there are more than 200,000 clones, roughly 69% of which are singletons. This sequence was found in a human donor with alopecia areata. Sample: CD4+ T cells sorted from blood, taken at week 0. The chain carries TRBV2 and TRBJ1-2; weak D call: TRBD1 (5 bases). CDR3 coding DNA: TGTGCCAGCAGTGAACAGGGCACAGCTAACTATGGCTACACCTTC. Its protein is CASSEQGTANYGYTF.